Listed below are T cell receptor beta chains from one sample, sequenced in a study of patients and donors after allogeneic stem cell transplantation. TCRdb fed the RT-PCR reads into MiXCR, producing one record per CDR3 protein. The table lists hundreds of thousands of distinct CDR3 sequences, 16% of them singletons. The sequenced sample was blood, either unsorted or a sorted T cell fraction (not recorded which). The receptors come from a human donor who was either an allogeneic HSCT recipient or a stem cell or donor lymphocyte infusion donor (not recorded which). It is not recorded whose cells these are; they may come from a transplant donor. CDR3s include the opening cysteine and the closing phenylalanine or tryptophan. The D gene is left open where the match is weak.

J	V	D	CDR3
TRBJ2-7	TRBV6-1	TRBD2	CASSTPSGLSDEQYF
TRBJ2-5	TRBV20-1	TRBD2	CSARDLDRAGGRETQYF
TRBJ2-5	TRBV7-9	TRBD1	CASRPPGQGQETQYF
TRBJ1-4	TRBV9	NA	CASSSDQSWGEKLFF
TRBJ2-2	TRBV7-2	NA	CASSFSLGELFF
TRBJ2-2	TRBV6-2/TRBV6-3	NA	CASSYPGGELFF
TRBJ2-2	TRBV2	TRBD2	CASSMGLAPTGELFF
TRBJ2-1	TRBV5-6	NA	CASSLKTGWDEQFF
TRBJ2-3	TRBV5-1	NA	CASSLGNGADTQYF
TRBJ2-5	TRBV7-9	TRBD2	CASSLEASGRVETQYF
TRBJ1-1	TRBV18	TRBD1	CASSPAQGGVAEAFF
TRBJ1-1	TRBV7-6	NA	CASSLDSERVTTEAFF
TRBJ1-5	TRBV20-1	TRBD1	CSAYLNRRQGAYQPQHF
TRBJ1-1	TRBV3-1	NA	CASRTQTEAFF
TRBJ1-1	TRBV10-3	NA	CAISDGQRAFF
TRBJ2-1	TRBV4-3	NA	CASRGTESSYNEQFF
TRBJ1-1	TRBV7-9	NA	CASSLGETEAFF
TRBJ2-3	TRBV11-2	NA	CASSLDGAADTQYF
TRBJ2-3	TRBV15	NA	CATSRGGSTDTQYF
TRBJ1-5	TRBV20-1	NA	CSARDSGGKKQPQHF
TRBJ1-5	TRBV20-1	NA	CSARQGAYSNQPQHF
TRBJ2-1	TRBV13	NA	CASSPLAGTEQFF
TRBJ2-1	TRBV20-1	NA	CSANPVSSYNEQFF
TRBJ2-7	TRBV7-8	TRBD2	CASSLGGMRGGYEQYF
TRBJ1-1	TRBV24-1	NA	CATSQETEAFF
TRBJ1-2	TRBV29-1	NA	CSVGGGYGYTF
TRBJ2-5	TRBV19	TRBD2	CASSILPSGISQETQYF
TRBJ2-7	TRBV5-1	NA	CASNGGNSYEQYF
TRBJ2-7	TRBV9	NA	CASSVDGRSSYEQYF
TRBJ2-1	TRBV11-2	NA	CASTLLGAYNEQFF
TRBJ2-1	TRBV5-1	TRBD2	CASSLVYGGAWNEQFF
TRBJ2-3	TRBV5-1	NA	CASSGGHTDTQYF
TRBJ1-1	TRBV19	NA	CASSISPGRVTEAFF
TRBJ2-7	TRBV10-3	NA	CAINSSRPEQYF
TRBJ2-2	TRBV12-3/TRBV12-4	NA	CASIVGEELNTGELFF
TRBJ2-3	TRBV5-1	TRBD2	CASSLAKSSGHTDTQYF
TRBJ2-1	TRBV30	NA	CAKDEGRAKNEQFF